This T cell receptor beta chain was sequenced in a study of T cells in Graves' hyperthyroidism and ophthalmopathy (dated by TCRdb to the late 2010s). Background on the whole study: Peripheral blood was collected at initial diagnosis, before any treatment. Prospective prediction of ophthalmopathy was tested in an independent validation cohort of fewer than 20 hyperthyroidism patients and some 17 patients who later progressed to ophthalmopathy. The paper reports TCR Vbeta CDR3 sequencing of roughly 140 peripheral blood samples: some 44 ophthalmopathy, some 80 hyperthyroidism and approximately 17 progressor patients. To identify distinguishing TCR V-J signatures, a discovery cohort of about 100 patients was used, comprising 43 with Graves' ophthalmopathy and about 59 with stable Graves' hyperthyroidism. The 100 or so discovery patients were divided at random into training and test sets in a 7:3 ratio. The study also compared thyroid tissue and blood T-cell repertoires from several Graves' hyperthyroidism patients. Following sampling, methimazole starting at 30 mg daily was given to hyperthyroidism patients, and high-dose intravenous methylprednisolone was given to ophthalmopathy patients. Study-wide findings and limitations: Most expanded thyroid clonotypes (frequency above 0.001) were also found in blood, which suggests that blood repertoires may mirror thyroid immune responses. In validation, the model predicted progression to ophthalmopathy with approximately 70% sensitivity and around 72% specificity, a median of approximately 6.7 months before onset. In cross-validation, a model built on a 13 V-J signature told ophthalmopathy apart from stable hyperthyroidism with approximately 90% sensitivity and about 81% specificity, and in testing the same model reached 80%/75%. Sample size was not statistically predetermined, and blinding of investigators to group allocation was not performed.

This clonotype has ten or more counts. No antigen is known for it. No quality values exist for individual bases; no much larger clone is one base distant. Cut back by 3 bases and 0 bases, the V and J ends lie 9 bases apart. CDR1 LGHDT and CDR2 YNNKEL are derived from the germline V gene (reference sequence). Measured from the cysteine to the phenylalanine, the CDR3 is 14 residues long. Only the CDR3 part of the read is kept: 42 bases, read in frame from the first base. Moderately to severely active disease, a Clinical Activity Score of at least 3, a NOSPECS grade of at least 4, and a duration under 3 months were present in ophthalmopathy patients. Exclusion was applied to patients with uncontrolled infections, other autoimmune diseases, pregnancy or lactation. Clinical symptoms, serum thyroxine and TRAb, thyroid ultrasound, and orbital computed tomography formed the basis for the diagnoses. PBMCs were separated from 8 to 10 ml of fresh peripheral blood using Ficoll-Paque density gradient centrifugation. Total RNA was extracted using Trizol reagent, and RNA quality was assessed on an Agilent 2100 Bioanalyzer.

TCR beta CDR3 regions were amplified from RNA transcripts. For the first round of RT-PCR on the TCR CDR3, the HTBI primer set was used together with the Qiagen OneStep RT-PCR kit. Libraries were constructed in a second round of multiplex PCR, after which size selection and purification were carried out. Paired-end sequencing of the libraries was performed with 100 bp reads on an Illumina HiSeq2000. The source study handled its data this way. SOAPnuke was used to process the raw data, removing reads that contained adapters or uncalled bases, had a mean Phred below 15, or lacked an exact match to the constant primer or identifier. COPE v1.2.5 was used to merge high-quality paired reads, and clonotypes were defined as unique nucleotide sequences. MiTCR v1.1 was used to align clonotypes to the IMGT TRBV, TRBD and TRBJ reference segments. The analysis included only V-J combinations with a frequency above 0.0001, which together covered 98% to 99.2% of the repertoires. The TCS score was defined as F50 (clonal expansion) divided by E x V (chaos), with BLOSUM62-based TCRdist calculated between CDR3 peptides within each V-J. Welch's t-statistics and random forest reduced 500 to 550 V-J features to roughly 13, which were used in a naive Bayes classifier (R e1071). Through fastp at Q25 and MiXCR, TCRdb rebuilt clones from the public reads, retaining in-frame beta chains. Here each entry gathers all rows of one CDR3 protein and keeps the most common genes and DNA. These V and J calls originate from TCRdb's pipeline instead of the authors' own analysis. Present in this sample are some 340,000 distinct CDR3 sequences, approximately 15% of which were seen just once. The ten largest clonotypes hold around 32% of the sample.

Material: blood. The V gene is TRBV3-1 and the J gene is TRBJ2-7; no D gene is confidently identified. This clonotype was sampled from a woman in her 40s with Graves' ophthalmopathy. DNA sequence: TGTGCCAGCAGCCACGGTGACGTCTCCTACGAGCAGTACTTC. This translates into CASSHGDVSYEQYF.